The subject of this entry is one TCR beta chain. Its antigen is currently unknown. The data stem from a study of cytomegalovirus exposure and HLA in healthy donors. The CDR3 totals 15 residues. J lost 2 bases, V lost 7 bases, and 8 bases had no gene match. CDR1 is LNHDA, CDR2 SQIVND, per germline (reference sequence). 13 Jbeta primers and 60 Vbeta primers were used for the PCR. Assay used: immunoSEQ multiplex PCR; TCRdb lists only in-frame clones, some missing. The sample holds under 250,000 clones; around 80% are singletons and the top ten take around 4%. Overall study results and limits: Donors belonging to an Asian-associated ancestry cluster reportedly showed fewer N-insertions in productive TCRs than the roughly 670-donor mean, according to what a later analysis found.

This TCR was recovered from a male donor in good health and CMV-seronegative. The J gene is TRBJ1-3, the V gene TRBV19; 7 bases fit TRBD1. Input material: PBMCs. The CDR3 DNA is TGTGCCAGTATGACAGGGACAGAAACTGGAAACACCATATATTTT. Residues: CASMTGTETGNTIYF.